The following is a TCR beta chain sequence with its context. Antigen specificity is unknown. This sample was included in a study of shared clonotypes between healthy human individuals. Study outcomes and limitations: The donor pool, a small one, limited the genetic and exposure-history diversity represented.

The run depth of the assay was deep. Here immunoSEQ multiplex PCR was the method, and the copy in TCRdb shows in-frame clones only, minus some. The sample lists about 490,000 clones, about 84% occurring once. The specimen was PBMCs. The TCR originated in a woman between 35 and 50 years old in good health. Some clones in this sample may be carry-over from other donors' samples.

The CDR3 DNA is TGTGCCAGCAGTGAATCCACTAGCACCCTGGGGCCAGATACGCAGTATTTT. Translated, it gives CASSESTSTLGPDTQYF. This rearrangement joins TRBV25-1 to TRBJ2-3, with a weak D call TRBD2 (6 bases). V was pared by 1 base and J by 4 bases, with 18 bases between. The CDR3 has 17 residues. Germline lookup yields CDR1 MGHDK and CDR2 SYGVNS.